This T cell receptor beta chain was captured by sequencing in a study of control samples from healthy donors and cancer patients (dated by TCRdb to the early 2020s). The library was made by the immunoSEQ multiplex PCR assay. TCRdb took this table from immuneACCESS and kept in-frame rearrangements with V and J called. Such tables lack part of the clones; where checked against another copy, unresolved V genes explain under half of the gap, and the rest is unexplained. The sample table lists more than 85,000 clones, under 95% of them with a count of one. Jointly, the top ten make up around 2.3% of the sample. Turning to this clone: This clone's antigen is unknown. No base-level quality is on record; no much larger clone is a single base apart.

CDR1 and CDR2 were assigned from the germline V gene as SGDLS and YYNGEE. Its CDR3 holds 14 amino acids, cysteine through phenylalanine. The kept DNA is CDR3 alone, 42 bases in frame from the first base. Here V drops 2 bases and J drops 4 bases, and the junction holds 3 bases not matched to any gene. This clonotype was sampled from a woman aged 18 to 35 in good health. Sequenced: blood. The rearrangement combines TRBV9 with TRBJ1-5; 7 of the junction bases match TRBD1. The CDR3 corresponds to CASSVGDSNQPQHF. The DNA sequence reads TGTGCCAGCAGCGTTGGGGACAGTAATCAGCCCCAGCATTTT.